Included here is one T cell receptor beta chain sequence, with context. The clone's antigen remains unknown. Per-base qualities were not stored, and no clone one base away is much larger. The data stem from a study of OX40 agonist ivuxolimab in advanced cancers. Notes on the research overall: Ivuxolimab was an agonistic, fully human IgG2 monoclonal antibody directed against OX40 (CD134), a costimulatory receptor. Patients were allowed to have had prior anti-PD-1, anti-PD-L1 or anti-CTLA-4 therapy, and 40% of the dose-escalation patients had previously received checkpoint inhibitors. Intravenous ivuxolimab was administered to patients every 2 weeks at six dose levels: 0.01, 0.1, 0.3, 1.5, 3 and 10 mg/kg. A male proportion of 82.7% and a mean age of approximately 58 years, ranging from 23 to 79, were recorded for the dose-escalation cohort. The paper reports the monotherapy dose-escalation portion (N of about 54 patients) of the phase I ivuxolimab trial. Partial responses occurred in three dose-escalation patients: two with cutaneous melanoma and one with hepatocellular carcinoma. Peripheral TCRbeta sequencing aimed to test whether ivuxolimab altered TCR sequence diversity and caused clonal T-cell expansion. Among the roughly 52 dose-escalation patients, around 20 had hepatocellular carcinoma, 15 melanoma, 9 renal cell carcinoma and 9 head and neck cancer.

To sequence the TCRbeta CDR3 region, genomic DNA was isolated from the sorted cells. TCRbeta CDR3 regions were sequenced using the immunoSEQ Assay. TCRdb took this table from immuneACCESS and kept in-frame rearrangements with V and J called. Such tables lack part of the clones; where checked against another copy, unresolved V genes explain under half of the gap, and the rest is unexplained. For this sample there are 35,000 to 50,000 clones; 85% to 90% appear just once. The top ten constitute 12% of the sample. Study-level results and caveats: Which antigens the clonally expanded peripheral T cells were specific for was not determined. Clonal expansion of both CD4+ and CD8+ blood T cells was observed from baseline to week 6 at doses 0.1 to 3.0 mg/kg. Low levels of normalized T-cell clonal expansion were also seen in some nonresponding patients. After ivuxolimab, more expanded clones were found on average in CD8+ T cells than in CD4+ T cells. Partial responders in the 0.1-3.0 mg/kg groups had among the lowest normalized peripheral clonal expansion, especially among CD8+ T cells.

Measured from the cysteine to the phenylalanine, the CDR3 is 15 residues long. CDR3 DNA only is kept here, 45 bases in frame from base 1. CDR1 and CDR2, looked up from the germline V gene, are MDHEN and SYDVKM. Trimming takes 7 bases off V and 8 bases off J; junction bases not matched to a gene: 14. The trial excluded patients who had a history of autoimmune disease or who were on systemic immunosuppression. Peripheral blood for TCR sequencing was collected from all dose cohorts at baseline, on cycle 4 day 1, and on cycle 7 day 1. The samples were taken from a phase I, first-in-human, multicenter, open-label dose-escalation trial of ivuxolimab. The trial enrolled adults with locally advanced or metastatic head and neck squamous cell, hepatocellular, melanoma or renal cell carcinoma. Before TCR sequencing, CD4+ and CD8+ T cells were separately sorted from peripheral blood.

The chain couples TRBV28 to TRBJ2-4, and 7 bases in between align with TRBD1. The sample in question was CD4+ or CD8+ T cells sorted from blood, obtained in a trial of the OX40 agonist ivuxolimab. The clonotype was recovered from an adult with an advanced solid tumor such as melanoma, head and neck, liver or kidney cancer. Here is the DNA: TGTGCCAGCACCCAACACCCGAGGGGGCGAGACATTCAGTACTTC. Its product reads: CASTQHPRGRDIQYF.